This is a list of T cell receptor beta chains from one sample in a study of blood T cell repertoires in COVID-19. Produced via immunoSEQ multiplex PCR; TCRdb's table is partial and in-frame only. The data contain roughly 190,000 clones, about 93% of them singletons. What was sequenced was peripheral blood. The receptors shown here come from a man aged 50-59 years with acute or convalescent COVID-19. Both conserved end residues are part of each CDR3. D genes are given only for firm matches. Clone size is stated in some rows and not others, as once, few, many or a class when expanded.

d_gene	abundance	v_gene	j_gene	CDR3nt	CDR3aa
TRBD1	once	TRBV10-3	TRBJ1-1	TGTGCCATCAGTGAGCCCGGGACAGGGGTAACTGAAGCTTTCTTT	CAISEPGTGVTEAFF
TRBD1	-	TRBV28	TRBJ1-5	TGTGCCAGCAGGTCCCCGGGACAGGGCTTTTCGGAGCCCCAGCATTTT	CASRSPGQGFSEPQHF
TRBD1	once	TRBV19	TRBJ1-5	TGTGCCAGTATGGACAGGTACGATCAGCCCCAGCATTTT	CASMDRYDQPQHF
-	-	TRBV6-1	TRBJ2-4	TGTGCCAGCAGTGAACGACTAGGAGTAGTCCAAAACATTCAGTACTTC	CASSERLGVVQNIQYF
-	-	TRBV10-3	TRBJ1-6	TGTGCCATCAGTGCTGGGGGCCCGAATTCACCCCTCCACTTT	CAISAGGPNSPLHF
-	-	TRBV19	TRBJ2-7	TGTGCCAGTAGTAGACTAGACCCTCTCGAGCAGTACTTC	CASSRLDPLEQYF
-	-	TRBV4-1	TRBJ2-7	TGCGCCAGCAGCCAAGTCGGACACCGAGAATACGAGCAGTACTTC	CASSQVGHREYEQYF
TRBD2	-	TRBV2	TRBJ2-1	TGTGCCTCCCGAAGTGGACTAGCGGGGGACGAGCAGTTCTTC	CASRSGLAGDEQFF
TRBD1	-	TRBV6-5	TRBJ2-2	TGTGCCATGGGACAGGGTAACACCGGGGAGCTGTTTTTT	CAMGQGNTGELFF
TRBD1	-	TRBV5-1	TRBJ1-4	TGCGCCAGCAGCCCATACAGGGGGTTCGAAACTAATGAAAAACTGTTTTTT	CASSPYRGFETNEKLFF
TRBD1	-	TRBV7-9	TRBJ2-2	TGTGCCAGCAGCAAGACAGGGACGAACACCGGGGAGCTGTTTTTT	CASSKTGTNTGELFF
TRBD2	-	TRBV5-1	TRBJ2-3	TGCGCCAGCAGCTTGGCACCCCGACTAGCGGCTAGCACAGATACGCAGTATTTT	CASSLAPRLAASTDTQYF
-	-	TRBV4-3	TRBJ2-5	TGCGCCAGCAGCCAAGATTTGGCGGGTGAGACCCAGTACTTC	CASSQDLAGETQYF
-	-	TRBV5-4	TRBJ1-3	TGTGCCAGCAGCTTGGACCCTAAGAGCTCTGGAAACACCATATATTTT	CASSLDPKSSGNTIYF
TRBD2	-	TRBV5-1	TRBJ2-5	TGCGCCAGCAGCTCTGGGTCTAGCGGAGTACAAGAGACCCAGTACTTC	CASSSGSSGVQETQYF
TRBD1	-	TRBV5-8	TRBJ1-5	TGTGCCAGCAGCTTTCGGGACAGGGGTTTTTCGAATCAGCCCCAGCATTTT	CASSFRDRGFSNQPQHF
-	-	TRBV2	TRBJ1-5	TGTGCCAGCAGTGACGGGACACAAAGCAATCAGCCCCAGCATTTT	CASSDGTQSNQPQHF
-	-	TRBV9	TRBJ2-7	TGTGCCAGCAGCGTAGATGGGACTGTCTTCTACGAGCAGTACTTC	CASSVDGTVFYEQYF
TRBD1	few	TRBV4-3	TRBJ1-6	TGCGCCAGCAGCCAAGATTTTAACAGGGGTAATTCACCCCTCCACTTT	CASSQDFNRGNSPLHF
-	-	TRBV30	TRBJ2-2	TGTGCCTGGTCTAGACCGGTTTTGGACACCGGGGAGCTGTTTTTT	CAWSRPVLDTGELFF
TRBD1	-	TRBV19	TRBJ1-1	TGTGCCAGTAGGCCGGGACAGGGGATTTTTGGAGCTTTCTTT	CASRPGQGIFGAFF
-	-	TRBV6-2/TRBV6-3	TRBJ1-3	TGTGCCAGCAGTTACTCCAGAGGGTCTGGAAACACCATATATTTT	CASSYSRGSGNTIYF
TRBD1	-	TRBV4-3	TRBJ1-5	TGCGCCAGCAGCCCGCGACAGGGAGGTCAGCCCCAGCATTTT	CASSPRQGGQPQHF
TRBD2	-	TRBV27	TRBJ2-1	TGTGCCAGCAGTTCCCCGGGACTAGCGGGAATCTACAATGAGCAGTTCTTC	CASSSPGLAGIYNEQFF
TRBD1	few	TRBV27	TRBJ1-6	TGTGCCAGCAGTTTATTAGGGACAGGGGGCAGGGTACCCCTCCACTTT	CASSLLGTGGRVPLHF
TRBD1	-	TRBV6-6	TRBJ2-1	TGTGCCAGCAGCCTGGGACAGGGGCTCCATGAGCAGTTCTTC	CASSLGQGLHEQFF
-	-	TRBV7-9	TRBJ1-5	TGTGCCAGCAGCTTAGAAGTTTCAGGGAACCAGCCCCAGCATTTT	CASSLEVSGNQPQHF
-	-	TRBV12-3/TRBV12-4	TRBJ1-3	TGTGCCAGCAGAGAGGATTACACCATATATTTT	CASREDYTIYF
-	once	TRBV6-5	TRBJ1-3	TGTGCCAGCTCCCTAACAGGGAGCTCTGGAAACACCATATATTTT	CASSLTGSSGNTIYF
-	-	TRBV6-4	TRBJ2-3	TGTGCCAGCAGTGACTCGGGCAACACAGATACGCAGTATTTT	CASSDSGNTDTQYF
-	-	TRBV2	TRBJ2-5	TGTGCCAGCAAATCCTCGGGAGTCGAGACCCAGTACTTC	CASKSSGVETQYF
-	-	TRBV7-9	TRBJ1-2	TGTGCCAGCAGCTTAAAGACAGTAAACTATGGCTACACCTTC	CASSLKTVNYGYTF
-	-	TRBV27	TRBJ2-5	TGTGCCAGCAGCGGGACTTTCCAAGAGACCCAGTACTTC	CASSGTFQETQYF
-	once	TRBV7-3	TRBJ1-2	TGTGCCAGCAGCTCCTTGGACAGAGTTGATGGCTACACCTTC	CASSSLDRVDGYTF
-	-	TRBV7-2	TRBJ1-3	TGTGCCAGCAGCTTAACCGACAGTTCTGGAAACACCATATATTTT	CASSLTDSSGNTIYF
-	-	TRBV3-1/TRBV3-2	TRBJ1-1	TGTGCCAGCAGCCAAGGAACAACAGGGACGGTGGCTGAAGCTTTCTTT	CASSQGTTGTVAEAFF
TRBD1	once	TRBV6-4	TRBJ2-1	TGTGCCAGCGGCCAGGGACAGGGAGGAAGGGATGAGCAGTTCTTC	CASGQGQGGRDEQFF
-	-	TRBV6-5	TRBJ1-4	TGTGCCAGCAGTTACTCCCCTGATTTGGGGGGTGAAAAACTGTTTTTT	CASSYSPDLGGEKLFF
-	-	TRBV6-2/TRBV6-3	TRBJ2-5	TGTGCCAGCAGTTACTCGAGGGTGAACCAAGAGACCCAGTACTTC	CASSYSRVNQETQYF
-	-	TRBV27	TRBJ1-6	TGTGCCAGCAGTTTTTCCGGGTTCGCCTATAATTCACCCCTCCACTTT	CASSFSGFAYNSPLHF
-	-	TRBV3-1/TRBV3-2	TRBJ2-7	TGTGCCAGCAGCCAAACTCGGTACGAGCAGTACTTC	CASSQTRYEQYF
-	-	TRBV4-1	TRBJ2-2	TGCGCCAGCAGCCAAAAAGTTGACAGGATGGGCACCGGGGAGCTGTTTTTT	CASSQKVDRMGTGELFF
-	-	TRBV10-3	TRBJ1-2	TGTGCCATCAGTGAGTCGGACATATATGGCTACACCTTC	CAISESDIYGYTF
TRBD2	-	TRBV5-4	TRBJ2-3	TGTGCCAGCAGCTTGATAGCGGGAGGGCCCACAGATACGCAGTATTTT	CASSLIAGGPTDTQYF
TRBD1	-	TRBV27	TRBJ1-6	TGTGCCAGCAGCTTGAGGACAGGGGGAGGGTATAATTCACCCCTCCACTTT	CASSLRTGGGYNSPLHF
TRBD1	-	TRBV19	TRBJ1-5	TGTGCCAGTACTCAAACGCCGGGACAGGGTAATCAGCCCCAGCATTTT	CASTQTPGQGNQPQHF
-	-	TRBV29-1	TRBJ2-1	TGCAGCGGTGGTCTGGGAGCTGAGCAGTTCTTC	CSGGLGAEQFF
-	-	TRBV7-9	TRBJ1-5	TGTGCCAGCAGCGCCGCCAGTAATCAGCCCCAGCATTTT	CASSAASNQPQHF
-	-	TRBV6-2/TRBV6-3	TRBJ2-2	TGTGCCAGCAGCTCAGTCCGAAACAGTTATTCCACCGGGGAGCTGTTTTTT	CASSSVRNSYSTGELFF
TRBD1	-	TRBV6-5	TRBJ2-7	TGTGCCAGCAGAGGGACAGGAACCTACGAGCAGTACTTC	CASRGTGTYEQYF
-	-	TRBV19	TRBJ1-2	TGTGCCAGTACCTTAGGGAGGGGCGCCAACTATGGCTACACCTTC	CASTLGRGANYGYTF
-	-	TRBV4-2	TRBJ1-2	TGTGCCAGCAGGGTGGGGAACCCAGGGGAAGTCTATGGCTACACCTTC	CASRVGNPGEVYGYTF
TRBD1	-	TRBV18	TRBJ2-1	TGTGCCAGCTCACCATGGACAGGGGGCTCCTACAATGAGCAGTTCTTC	CASSPWTGGSYNEQFF
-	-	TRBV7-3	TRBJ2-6	TGTGCCAGCAGCTCCCAGGGAAGCTCTGGGGCCAACGTCCTGACTTTC	CASSSQGSSGANVLTF
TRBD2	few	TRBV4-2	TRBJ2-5	TGTGCCAGCGCGGGGGGGGAGACCCAGTACTTC	CASAGGETQYF
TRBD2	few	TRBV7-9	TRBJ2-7	TGTGCCAGCAGCCCCCAGGGGCTAGCGGGAGGCAGCGAGCAGTACTTC	CASSPQGLAGGSEQYF
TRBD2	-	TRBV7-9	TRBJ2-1	TGTGCCAGCAGCCATACTAGCGGGTACTACAATGAGCAGTTCTTC	CASSHTSGYYNEQFF
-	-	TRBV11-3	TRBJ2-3	TGTGCCAGCAGGAACGGGAGCACAGATACGCAGTATTTT	CASRNGSTDTQYF
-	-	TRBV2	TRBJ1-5	TGTGCCAGCAGTGAACCCGGGAACCCCCAGCATTTT	CASSEPGNPQHF
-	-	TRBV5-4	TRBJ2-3	TGTGCCAGCAGCTTTGGGCGGGGAGGCACAGATACGCAGTATTTT	CASSFGRGGTDTQYF